The T cell receptor beta chain described here comes from a study of blood T cell repertoires in COVID-19. Trimming stripped 1 base from V and 0 bases from J, with 10 bases between. Germline lookup yields CDR1 KGHSY and CDR2 FQNENV. The CDR3 totals 16 residues. Libraries were prepared by immunoSEQ multiplex PCR; TCRdb keeps only in-frame clonotypes and omits some of them. The sample shows hundreds of thousands of clones, around 91% of them seen only once. Sequencing was carried out using peripheral blood. The J gene is TRBJ2-1, the V gene TRBV16, with D perhaps matching TRBD2 (6 bases). The TCR comes from a woman aged 18-29 years who had recovered from COVID-19. CDR3 in amino acids: CASSQWRGSSYNEQFF. CDR3 nucleotide sequence: TGTGCCAGCAGCCAATGGCGGGGAAGCTCCTACAATGAGCAGTTCTTC.